The clone carrying this TCR beta chain appeared many times. Its antigen is as yet unknown. TCRdb re-called the 5' RACE reads through MiXCR, storing one row per CDR3 protein. The table lists fewer than 50,000 distinct CDR3 sequences, roughly 15% of them singletons, with less than 4.5% in the top ten. CD4+ or CD8+ T cells at a count of some 900,000 served as input for the sorted libraries. This CDR3 is built from 18 residues. V gave up 4 bases and J gave up 3 bases; unmatched junction bases: 11. The germline V gene has CDR1 SGDLS and CDR2 YYNGEE. These data come from a study of neurological immune-mediated disorders. Study-level results: No sharing of CDR3 amino acid sequences was observed among expanded clones across subjects, suggesting private repertoires in all groups.

The TCR comes from a woman aged 55-69 years with HTLV-1-associated myelopathy (HAM/TSP). The chain carries TRBV9 and TRBJ2-2; 11 nucleotides match TRBD1. The sequencing sample was made of CD4+ T cells from blood. In nucleotides, the CDR3 is TGTGCCAGCAGCCTCGGGACAGGGGGTATTATAGACACCGGGGAGCTGTTTTTT. Its translation: CASSLGTGGIIDTGELFF.